This T cell receptor (beta chain) was sequenced in a study of T cell repertoires in cytomegalovirus infection. Background on the study: Selection of CMV epitopes for the study included recently identified HLA-C-restricted and well-studied HLA-B-restricted ones. Carrying CMV and the relevant HLA type showed in public TCR beta signatures. Study-level findings and limits: HLA-C-restricted CMV-specific TCR beta clonotypes prevailed in the ex vivo response. Identification of carriers of CMV plus the relevant HLA was achieved through cumulative public TCR beta family frequency.

A note on this clonotype: What it binds is unknown.

TCRdb independently ran MiXCR on the reads; one entry per CDR3 protein. The sample records 100,000 to 120,000 distinct CDR3 sequences, around 31% being singletons. V shed 1 base, J shed 2 bases, and the junction held 5 bases outside the gene matches. Germline-derived CDR1 and CDR2 are LNHNV and YYDKDF (reference sequence). This CDR3 is 16 amino acids long. The TCR originated in a human donor in good health (CMV status not recorded). Some clones in this sample may be carry-over from other donors' samples. This rearrangement joins TRBV15 to TRBJ2-3; 8 nucleotides line up with TRBD1. Sequences were derived from CD8+ T cells from cultured PBMCs, sampled from culture after CMV antigen stimulation. This CDR3 is CATSRGTGTFTDTQYF. The CDR3 coding sequence is TGTGCCACCAGCAGAGGGACAGGGACCTTCACAGATACGCAGTATTTT.